Sequencing of this T cell receptor (beta chain) was carried out in a study of cytotoxic CD8 clonotypes in ibrutinib-treated CLL. Looking at the study overall: Among the samples, the mean was 255,043 productive templates and 75,000 to 95,000 productive rearrangements. Study observations and caveats: Public clonotypes were seen rarely and were contracted or stable on treatment. At ibrutinib response, clonality increased, and at progression it declined back toward baseline.

With sequencing, the targeted depth ranged from 1 in 200,000 to 1 in 1 million T cells. Only in-frame clones appear in the TCRdb table, and some are missing; sequencing was by immunoSEQ multiplex PCR. The sample has some 200,000 clones; 79% are singletons. The CDR3 length is 16 residues. V shed 6 bases, J shed 5 bases, and the junction held 14 bases outside the gene matches. From germline, CDR1 is MNHEY and CDR2 SMNVEV (reference sequence). Note on this clone: Its matching antigen is unknown.

The chain couples TRBV27 to TRBJ2-5; TRBD1 matches at 8 bases. This sequence was found in a human donor with chronic lymphocytic leukemia. The sample here was PBMCs, taken after 12 months of ibrutinib treatment. The CDR3 DNA sequence: TGTGCCAGCAGACCCACCGCCGACAGGGGTTGGGAGACCCAGTACTTC. Its protein product is CASRPTADRGWETQYF.